This passage covers 7 T cell receptor beta chains from one sample sequenced in a study of T-cell memory formation after mild COVID-19. TCRdb called the 5' RACE reads again in MiXCR, with one record for every CDR3 protein. The sample holds 380,000 or so distinct CDR3 sequences; approximately 13% are singletons and the top ten take 20% to 25%. Sequencing was carried out using PBMCs or a T cell subset sorted from them (not recorded which). The origin of the receptors is a young man who had mild COVID-19 (a few samples of this study predate the infection). Cell type and time point are not known.

This clonotype was observed many times. The chain combines TRBV15 with TRBJ2-5; 13 bases are a match to TRBD2. Looked up from germline, CDR1 is LNHNV and CDR2 is YYDKDF (reference sequence). The CDR3 runs to 16 residues. Trimming at V came to 1 base and at J to 5 bases, leaving 4 bases not matched to a gene. The CDR3 protein is CATSRGLAGGGETQYF. The CDR3 DNA follows: TGTGCCACCAGCAGAGGACTAGCGGGGGGTGGGGAGACCCAGTACTTC.

This sequence joins TRBV7-9 and TRBJ2-1; 11 bases agree with TRBD2. This CDR3 has 13 residues. Germline CDR1 is SEHNR and CDR2 is FQNEAQ (reference sequence). With 6 bases clipped from V and 5 bases from J, the junction kept 0 bases outside the gene matches. CDR3 region: CASRTSGDNEQFF. In nucleotides, the CDR3 is TGTGCCAGCAGGACTAGCGGGGACAATGAGCAGTTCTTC.

There are a few counts of this clonotype. The J gene is TRBJ2-5, the V gene TRBV4-2; no definite D call. V dropped 1 base and J dropped 2 bases, with 11 bases sitting between them. The CDR3 loop spans 15 amino acids. Germline CDR1 and CDR2: LGHNA and YNFKEQ. Here the CDR3 reads CASSQVKYEQETQYF. CDR3 DNA sequence: TGTGCCAGCAGCCAAGTAAAGTACGAACAAGAGACCCAGTACTTC.

The chain joins TRBV12-3 or TRBV12-4 to TRBJ1-1; 12 nucleotides match TRBD1. This CDR3 has 17 amino acids. Trimming took 6 bases from V and 7 from J; bases not matched to a gene: 15. In DNA, the CDR3 is TGTGCCAGCAGCGCCAATCCGGGACAGGGGGCCGGGGGTGAAGCTTTCTTT. It encodes CASSANPGQGAGGEAFF.

The CDR3 sequence is CASSLGPGSGALHF. The DNA of the CDR3 is TGTGCCAGCAGCTTGGGTCCGGGTTCAGGGGCCCTCCACTTT. The chain uses TRBV5-6 and TRBJ1-6, with D perhaps TRBD1 (6 bases). The V gene's germline CDR1 is SGHDT and CDR2 YYEEEE. This CDR3 region has 14 residues. V lost 0 bases, J lost 14 bases, and 15 bases lay in between.

The chain employs TRBV28 and TRBJ2-5; 8 nucleotides agree with TRBD2. The J segment lost 4 bases and the V segment lost 2 bases, leaving 12 bases of the junction unmatched. This CDR3 region has 17 residues. Per the germline V gene, CDR1 is MDHEN and CDR2 is SYDVKM. Here the CDR3 DNA reads TGTGCCAGCAGTTTAAGCGGGACTAGAAAAAGCGGAGAGACCCAGTACTTC. The encoded protein is CASSLSGTRKSGETQYF.

The rearrangement joins TRBV15 to TRBJ2-7; D could derive from TRBD1 or TRBD2 (5 bases each). Germline lookup yields CDR1 LNHNV and CDR2 YYDKDF (reference sequence). The V end was cut by 0 bases, the J end by 0 bases, with 6 bases between. The CDR3 consists of 14 residues. The CDR3 sequence: CATSRDGGSYEQYF. The CDR3 DNA sequence: TGTGCCACCAGCAGAGATGGGGGCTCCTACGAGCAGTACTTC.